The next 28 T cell receptor beta chains were all read from a single sample in a study of long-term antiretroviral therapy in people with HIV. Running of the v3.0 immunoSEQ assay took place at survey level. Repertoires were generated with immunoSEQ multiplex PCR, while TCRdb's copy carries only in-frame clones and drops some. The data contain about 16,000 clones, approximately 84% of them singletons. The sample in question was unsorted PBMCs, obtained 0.5 years after starting antiretroviral therapy. These receptors were collected from a woman aged 40 to 55 with HIV.

This rearrangement joins TRBV6-5 to TRBJ1-2, with no clear D. This CDR3 is built from 13 residues. Germline V gene data show CDR1 as MNHEY and CDR2 as SVGAGI. V was trimmed by 5 bases and J by 4 bases, leaving 11 bases between them. The CDR3 protein is CASSPHIGYGYTF. The CDR3, as DNA: TGTGCCAGCAGTCCTCACATAGGCTATGGCTACACCTTC.

This sequence joins TRBV5-4 and TRBJ2-7, with D unclear. The CDR3 is made up of 12 amino acids. Between the trimmed V and J ends, which lost 4 bases and 0 bases, there was a span of 5 bases. CDR1 SGHNT and CDR2 YYREEE come from the germline V gene (reference sequence). CDR3 loop: CASSSPSYEQYF. The CDR3 DNA is TGTGCCAGCAGCAGTCCCTCCTACGAGCAGTACTTC.

A note on this clone: Sequence at one end of the junction differs from germline and may be a read error. V and J are TRBV9 and TRBJ2-7; maybe TRBD1 (5 bases). CDR1 is SGDLS and CDR2 is YYNGEE in the germline V gene. This CDR3 region has 11 residues. CDR3 nucleotides: TGTGCCAGCAGCGTGGATCAGGGCGTACCCTTC. As protein: CASSVDQGVPF.

CDR3 residues: CASSYPHPANYGYTF. The CDR3 DNA reads as TGTGCCAGCAGTTACCCCCACCCAGCTAACTATGGCTACACCTTC. The chain joins TRBV6-6 to TRBJ1-2; D is uncertain. This CDR3 spans 15 amino acids. The germline V gene has CDR1 MNHNY and CDR2 SVGAGI (reference sequence). V lost 2 bases, J lost 0 bases, and 10 bases lay in between.

V is TRBV18 and J is TRBJ2-1; D uncertain. Germline lookup yields CDR1 KGHSH and CDR2 LQKENI. Trimming left V 6 bases short and J 7 bases short, with 7 bases between. The CDR3 totals 11 residues. The CDR3 is CASSPGNEQFF. The CDR3 DNA reads as TGTGCCAGCTCCCCCGGGAATGAGCAGTTCTTC. The entire variable domain, with the rest obtained from reference TRBV18 and TRBJ2-1, is as follows: NAGVMQNPRHLVRRRGQEARLRCSPMKGHSHVYWYRQLPEEGLKFMVYLQKENIIDESGMPKERFSAEFPKEGPSILRIQQVVRGDSAAYFCASSPGNEQFFGPGTRLTVL.

The chain combines TRBV6-5 with TRBJ2-7; D may be TRBD1 (5 bases). Trimming took off 6 bases at V and 3 bases at J, with 12 bases between the two ends. Germline V gene lookup returns CDR1 MNHEY and CDR2 SVGAGI. The CDR3 sequence is 13 residues long. This CDR3 reads CASSFDRNYEQYF. In DNA form, the CDR3 reads TGTGCCAGCAGCTTCGACAGAAACTACGAGCAGTACTTC.

The chain links TRBV29-1 to TRBJ2-1; no firm D call. V lost 3 bases and J lost 2, with 14 bases in between. The CDR3 is made up of 15 amino acids. Germline V gene lookup returns CDR1 SQVTM and CDR2 ANQGSEA. As DNA, the CDR3 is TGCAGCGTTGAGCTTCTACGACTCGCCTACAATGAGCAGTTCTTC. Protein product: CSVELLRLAYNEQFF.

The genes are TRBV5-5 and TRBJ1-5; D is possibly TRBD1 (6 bases). From germline, CDR1 is SGHKS and CDR2 YYEKEE (reference sequence). The CDR3 spans 14 residues. The V and J ends lost 4 bases and 5 bases respectively, with 13 bases between them. The CDR3 here is CASSPGGADQPQHF. CDR3 DNA: TGTGCCAGCAGCCCCGGGGGGGCAGATCAGCCCCAGCATTTT. The full variable domain, in which reference TRBV5-5 and TRBJ1-5 provide the parts outside the CDR3, is DAGVTQSPTHLIKTRGQQVTLRCSPISGHKSVSWYQQVLGQGPQFIFQYYEKEERGRGNFPDRFSARQFPNYSSELNVNALLLGDSALYLCASSPGGADQPQHFGDGTRLSIL.

The chain joins TRBV5-1 to TRBJ2-5, with TRBD2 matching 16 bases. V shed 3 bases, J shed 2 bases, and the junction held 13 bases outside the gene matches. Germline V gives CDR1 SGHRS, CDR2 YFSETQ. The CDR3 has 20 amino acids. CDR3 protein: CASSSGLAGGWSRPQETQYF. Here the CDR3 DNA reads TGCGCCAGCAGCTCGGGACTAGCGGGAGGGTGGAGTCGGCCGCAAGAGACCCAGTACTTC.

The chain employs TRBV5-4 and TRBJ2-7; D perhaps matches TRBD1 (6 bases). V lost 9 bases and J 0 bases, leaving 13 bases between the germline ends. Germline CDR1 SGHNT, CDR2 YYREEE (reference sequence). The CDR3 covers 13 residues. The CDR3 nucleotides read TGTGCCATCGGCGGACAGAGCTCCTACGAGCAGTACTTC. This encodes CAIGGQSSYEQYF. Full variable domain (remainder filled in from reference TRBV5-4 and TRBJ2-7): ETGVTQSPTHLIKTRGQQVTLRCSSQSGHNTVSWYQQALGQGPQFIFQYYREEENGRGNFPPRFSGLQFPNYSSELNVNALELDDSALYLCAIGGQSSYEQYFGPGTRLTVT.

This sequence joins TRBV5-4 and TRBJ2-3, with 7 nucleotides matching TRBD2. Germline assignment: CDR1 SGHNT and CDR2 YYREEE (reference sequence). V shed 2 bases, J shed 5 bases, and the junction held 8 bases outside the gene matches. This CDR3 spans 15 amino acids. The CDR3 loop is CASSFGAGLLDTQYF. The CDR3 DNA reads as TGTGCCAGCAGCTTCGGAGCGGGATTACTAGATACGCAGTATTTT.

The chain recombines TRBV7-6 with TRBJ1-2, with unresolved D. Looked up from germline, CDR1 is SGHVS and CDR2 is FNYEAQ. The CDR3 loop spans 17 amino acids. Trimming pared 6 bases from V and 8 bases from J, leaving 28 bases between. For the CDR3, the DNA is TGTGCCAGCAGTCTGGCTGCGATTGGGCCGGCCGTATACGGCTACACCTTC. This codes for CASSLAAIGPAVYGYTF.

The chain couples TRBV10-3 to TRBJ2-1, with D tentatively TRBD1 (6 bases). Per germline, CDR1 ENHRY and CDR2 SYGVKD. The CDR3 is made up of 12 amino acids. Trimming took 6 bases from V and 7 from J, leaving 10 bases between them. CDR3 amino acids: CAIRSTGNEQFF. The CDR3 DNA sequence: TGTGCCATCAGATCGACAGGAAATGAGCAGTTCTTC.

The gene calls are TRBV5-1 and TRBJ2-1; 16 bases are shared with TRBD2. The CDR3 has 17 residues. Germline lookup yields CDR1 SGHRS and CDR2 YFSETQ. With 4 bases clipped from V and 4 bases from J, the junction kept 5 bases outside the gene matches. The CDR3 bases are TGCGCCAGCAGCCTCGGGACTAGCGGGAGGGGTTACAATGAGCAGTTCTTC. As protein: CASSLGTSGRGYNEQFF.

This clone has just a few counts. The V and J genes are TRBV7-2 and TRBJ2-1, with unresolved D. Trimming stripped 0 bases from V and 8 bases from J, with 8 bases between. The CDR3 extends over 13 amino acids. Germline V lookup: CDR1 SGHTA, CDR2 FQGNSA. For the CDR3, the DNA is TGTGCCAGCAGCTTAGCGTACAGAGATGAGCAGTTCTTC. This sequence encodes CASSLAYRDEQFF.

CDR3 DNA: TGTGCCAGCAGCTTAGAAGCAGGGAAGTACACTGAAGCTTTCTTT. It is translated as CASSLEAGKYTEAFF. The chain carries TRBV13 and TRBJ1-1; weak D call: TRBD1 (5 bases). Deletions cut 1 base from V and 3 bases from J, with 12 bases between. The CDR3 is 15 amino acids. Germline V gene data show CDR1 as PRHDT and CDR2 as FYEKMQ (reference sequence). The full variable domain, with the rest looked up from reference TRBV13 and TRBJ1-1, is AAGVIQSPRHLIKEKRETATLKCYPIPRHDTVYWYQQGPGQDPQFLISFYEKMQSDKGSIPDRFSAQQFSDYHSELNMSSLELGDSALYFCASSLEAGKYTEAFFGQGTRLTVV.

The gene calls are TRBV6-5 and TRBJ1-4, with 9 bases aligning to TRBD1. The CDR3 runs to 15 residues. Germline V CDR1 and CDR2: MNHEY, SVGAGI. After removal of 6 bases from V and 8 bases from J, the junction contained 10 bases not matched to a gene. CDR3 protein: CASRNLGQGEEKLFF. Written as DNA, the CDR3 is TGTGCCAGCAGGAATCTGGGACAGGGTGAGGAAAAACTGTTTTTT.

The gene calls are TRBV2 and TRBJ1-4; tentatively, D is TRBD1 (6 bases). This CDR3 contains 14 residues. V lost 5 bases and J 5 bases, leaving 12 bases between the germline ends. In germline, CDR1 is SNHLY, CDR2 FYNNEI. Here the CDR3 reads CASSTMGQNEKLFF. In DNA, the CDR3 is TGTGCCAGCAGTACCATGGGACAAAATGAAAAACTGTTTTTT.

The chain combines TRBV9 with TRBJ1-1; D is unclear. The V end lost 3 bases, the J end lost 1 base, and 22 bases lay between the germline ends. The germline V gene has CDR1 SGDLS and CDR2 YYNGEE. There are 18 residues in the CDR3. CDR3 sequence reads: CASSDSPGNANSNTEAFF. The CDR3 coding sequence is TGTGCCAGCAGCGATAGCCCGGGAAATGCCAATTCGAACACTGAAGCTTTCTTT.

This clone was seen a handful of times. The chain recombines TRBV7-9 with TRBJ1-4; no clear D. V lost 4 bases, J lost 2 bases, and 11 bases lay in between. Germline V CDR1 and CDR2: SEHNR, FQNEAQ (reference sequence). The CDR3 has 15 amino acids. The DNA for the CDR3 is TGTGCCAGCAGCTCCCTCGGCAGTACTAATGAAAAACTGTTTTTT. Translated: CASSSLGSTNEKLFF.

The rearrangement joins TRBV29-1 to TRBJ2-4; D gene ambiguous. The CDR3 runs to 17 residues. Germline loops: CDR1 SQVTM, CDR2 ANQGSEA. Trimming took 0 bases from V and 0 from J, leaving 15 bases between them. The CDR3 sequence: CSVEDRSQRLAKNIQYF. The CDR3, as DNA: TGCAGCGTTGAAGATCGGTCCCAGAGGCTAGCCAAAAACATTCAGTACTTC.

The sample holds a few counts of this clone. CDR3 in DNA: TGCGCCAGCAGAGGGGACCCTAACTATGGCTACACCTTC. It codes for CASRGDPNYGYTF. This sequence joins TRBV5-1 and TRBJ1-2, with D perhaps matching TRBD1 (5 bases). The CDR3 covers 13 residues. V lost 5 bases to trimming and J lost 0 bases, with 8 bases between them. Germline assignment: CDR1 SGHRS and CDR2 YFSETQ.

The V call is TRBV7-9, the J call TRBJ1-1; D call uncertain. CDR1 and CDR2 from the germline V gene are SEHNR and FQNEAQ (reference sequence). Trimming cost V 5 bases and J 6 bases, with 13 bases left between them. The CDR3 has 13 amino acids. This CDR3 reads CASSQGVVAEAFF. The CDR3 nucleotides read TGTGCCAGCAGCCAAGGTGTGGTCGCTGAAGCTTTCTTT.

The V gene is TRBV29-1, the J gene TRBJ2-1; D is unclear. V gave up 4 bases and J gave up 6 bases, with 10 bases separating them. Germline-derived CDR1 and CDR2 are SQVTM and ANQGSEA. The CDR3 has 12 residues. CDR3 bases: TGCAGCGTTGTGGCGGCAGGCAATGAGCAGTTCTTC. The encoded protein is CSVVAAGNEQFF.

V and J are TRBV27 and TRBJ1-2; 11 nucleotides agree with TRBD1. The CDR3 length is 17 residues. With 5 bases clipped from V and 4 bases from J, the junction kept 12 bases outside the gene matches. CDR1 and CDR2 (germline): MNHEY, SMNVEV (reference sequence). The DNA of the CDR3 is TGTGCCAGCAGTCCCCGGACAGGGGGCGAAGCCCTCTATGGCTACACCTTC. This sequence encodes CASSPRTGGEALYGYTF.

This clone has only a few counts. The V call is TRBV6-5, the J call TRBJ1-2, with TRBD1 matching 9 bases. Germline lookup yields CDR1 MNHEY and CDR2 SVGAGI. The ends lost 4 bases at V and 5 bases at J; junction bases unmatched: 8. This CDR3 region has 15 residues. The CDR3, as DNA: TGTGCCAGCAGTTCGGGACAGGGCCCGCCTTATGGCTACACCTTC. This sequence encodes CASSSGQGPPYGYTF.

The J gene is TRBJ2-3, the V gene TRBV5-4; 7 bases agree with TRBD2. From germline, CDR1 is SGHNT and CDR2 YYREEE (reference sequence). This CDR3 comprises 15 residues. With V trimmed by 4 bases and J by 0 bases, 5 bases remained unmatched. CDR3 loop: CASSRREASTDTQYF. The CDR3 nucleotides are TGTGCCAGCAGCCGTCGGGAGGCTAGCACAGATACGCAGTATTTT.

This clone was found once. The rearrangement links TRBV4-1 to TRBJ2-1; D is unclear. With 6 bases removed from V and 4 bases from J, the gap between germline ends came to 4 bases. This CDR3 is 11 amino acids long. The V gene's germline CDR1 is MGHRA and CDR2 YSYEKL. CDR3 sequence reads: CASRQYNEQFF. The CDR3 DNA is TGCGCCAGCAGACAATACAATGAGCAGTTCTTC.